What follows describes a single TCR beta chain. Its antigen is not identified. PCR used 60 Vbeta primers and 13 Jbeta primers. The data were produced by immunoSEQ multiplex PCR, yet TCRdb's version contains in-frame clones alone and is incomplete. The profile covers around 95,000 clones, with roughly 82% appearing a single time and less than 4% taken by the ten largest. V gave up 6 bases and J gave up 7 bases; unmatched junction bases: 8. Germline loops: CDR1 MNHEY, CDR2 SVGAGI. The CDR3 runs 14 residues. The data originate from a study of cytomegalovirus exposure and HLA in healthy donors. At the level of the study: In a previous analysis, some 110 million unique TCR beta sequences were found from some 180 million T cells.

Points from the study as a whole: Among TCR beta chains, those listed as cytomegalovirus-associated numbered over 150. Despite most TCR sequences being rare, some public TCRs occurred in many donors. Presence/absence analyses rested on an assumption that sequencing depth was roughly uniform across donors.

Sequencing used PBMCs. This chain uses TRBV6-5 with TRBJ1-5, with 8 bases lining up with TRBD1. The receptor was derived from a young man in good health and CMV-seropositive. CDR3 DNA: TGTGCCAGCAGGCCGACAGGGGCCGGGCAGCCCCAGCATTTT. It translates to CASRPTGAGQPQHF.